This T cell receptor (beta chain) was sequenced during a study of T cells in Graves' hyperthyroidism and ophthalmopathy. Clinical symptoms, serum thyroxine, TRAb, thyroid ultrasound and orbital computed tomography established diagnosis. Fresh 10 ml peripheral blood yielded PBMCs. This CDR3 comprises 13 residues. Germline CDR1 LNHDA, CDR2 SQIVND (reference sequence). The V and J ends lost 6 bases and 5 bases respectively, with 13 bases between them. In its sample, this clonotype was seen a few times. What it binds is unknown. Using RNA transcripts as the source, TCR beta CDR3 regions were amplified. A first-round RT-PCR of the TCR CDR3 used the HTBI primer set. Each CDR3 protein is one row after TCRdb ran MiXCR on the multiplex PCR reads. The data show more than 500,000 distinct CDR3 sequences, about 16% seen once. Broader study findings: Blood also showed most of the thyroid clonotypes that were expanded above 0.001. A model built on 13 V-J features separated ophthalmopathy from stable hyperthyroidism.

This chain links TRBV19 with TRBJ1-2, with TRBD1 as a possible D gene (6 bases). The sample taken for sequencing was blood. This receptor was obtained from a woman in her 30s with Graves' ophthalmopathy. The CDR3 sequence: CASSVGASYGYTF. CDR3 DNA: TGTGCCAGTAGCGTGGGGGCGTCATATGGCTACACCTTC.